The next 30 T cell receptor beta chains were all read from a single sample in a study of cytomegalovirus exposure and HLA in healthy donors. Primers: 60 Vbeta forward and 13 Jbeta reverse. Profiling relied on immunoSEQ multiplex PCR, and the TCRdb table lists in-frame clones only, not all of them. The sample is made up of 170,000 or so clones, and the top ten hold roughly 2% of it. The sequencing sample was made of PBMCs. The receptors originated from a man aged 30 to 45 in good health and CMV-seronegative.

This chain joins TRBV7-8 and TRBJ2-1; 8 bases are shared with TRBD1. This CDR3 has 18 amino acids. J lost 6 bases, V lost 5 bases, and 18 bases had no gene match. CDR1 SGHVS and CDR2 FQNEAQ come from the germline V gene. The CDR3 region is CASSERTGFTGLRNEQFF. The CDR3 bases are TGTGCCAGCAGCGAGAGGACAGGGTTTACTGGTTTACGCAATGAGCAGTTCTTC.

The chain has TRBV7-9 and TRBJ2-1, with 10 bases lining up with TRBD2. This CDR3 is built from 15 residues. Losses at the gene ends were 5 bases for V and 4 bases for J; bases not matched to a gene: 5. Germline CDR1 and CDR2: SEHNR and FQNEAQ (reference sequence). CDR3 sequence (DNA): TGTGCCAGCAGCGCTAGCGGGAGTGCTTACAATGAGCAGTTCTTC. Encoded protein: CASSASGSAYNEQFF.

The CDR3 region has the DNA TGCGCCAGCAGCCAGACGACAGGGGGCGATTCACCCCTCCACTTT. Its translation: CASSQTTGGDSPLHF. The V gene is TRBV4-3, the J gene TRBJ1-6, with 10 bases that match TRBD1. The CDR3 covers 15 residues. The J segment lost 8 bases and the V segment lost 3 bases, leaving 4 bases of the junction unmatched. Germline CDR1 is LGHNA and CDR2 is YSLEER.

The CDR3 coding sequence is TGTGCCAGCAGCCAGAAGTCGAGCGGGGGGCCATACAATGAGCAGTTCTTC. This encodes CASSQKSSGGPYNEQFF. This chain connects TRBV14 to TRBJ2-1; 9 nucleotides match TRBD2. CDR1 is SGHDN, CDR2 FVKESK, per germline. The junction had 10 bases not matched to a gene; V was cut back by 3 bases and J by 4 bases. The CDR3 is 17 residues long.

Worth noting for this clone: Other DNA variants within this sample encode the same CDR3. V and J are TRBV13 and TRBJ2-1; the D is unclear. Trimming left V 3 bases short and J 6 bases short, with 9 bases between. This CDR3 is 13 amino acids long. Germline V gene data show CDR1 as PRHDT and CDR2 as FYEKMQ (reference sequence). In nucleotides, the CDR3 is TGTGCCAGCAGCTTGGGCACATCCAATGAGCAGTTCTTC. It codes for CASSLGTSNEQFF.

The V call is TRBV19, the J call TRBJ2-1, with D possibly being TRBD2 (5 bases). This CDR3 is built from 16 residues. CDR1 is LNHDA, CDR2 SQIVND, per germline (reference sequence). Trimming removed 5 bases at V and 0 bases at J, with 14 bases between. The CDR3 sequence: CASSPDLEPSYNEQFF. In nucleotides, the CDR3 is TGTGCCAGTAGTCCGGACTTAGAACCCTCCTACAATGAGCAGTTCTTC.

The chain joins TRBV19 to TRBJ1-5, with D hard to call. The length of the CDR3 is 15 residues. The germline V gene has CDR1 LNHDA and CDR2 SQIVND (reference sequence). V lost 6 bases, J lost 5 bases, and 17 bases lay in between. CDR3 nucleotide sequence: TGTGCCAGTAGGGAGGAGGGTAATGGGGATCAGCCCCAGCATTTT. It is translated as CASREEGNGDQPQHF.

The chain uses TRBV7-6 and TRBJ2-7; D gene uncertain. Germline assignment: CDR1 SGHVS and CDR2 FNYEAQ. This CDR3 contains 12 residues. V was clipped by 6 bases and J by 1 base, with 7 bases between them. The CDR3 coding sequence is TGTGCCAGCAGTTACGGGTCCTACGAGCAGTACTTC. Translating gives CASSYGSYEQYF.

The chain recombines TRBV6-1 with TRBJ1-1; the D is unclear. The CDR3 spans 12 residues. Germline V gene data show CDR1 as MNHNS and CDR2 as SASEGT. Trimming took 2 bases from V and 7 from J, leaving 8 bases between them. The CDR3 loop reads CASSESGVEAFF. In DNA form, the CDR3 reads TGTGCCAGCAGTGAATCTGGAGTTGAAGCTTTCTTT.

The chain links TRBV10-2 to TRBJ1-1, with D possibly TRBD1 on 6 matching bases. V gave up 7 bases and J gave up 12 bases, with 15 bases separating them. CDR3 size: 11 residues. The V gene's germline CDR1 is WSHSY and CDR2 SAAADI. The CDR3 DNA reads TGCGCCAGCAAAGGACAGAAAGACACTTTCTTT. Amino acids: CASKGQKDTFF.

The rearrangement uses TRBV7-2 and TRBJ2-3, with 8 nucleotides matching TRBD2. CDR1 is SGHTA and CDR2 is FQGNSA in the germline V gene. V was pared by 0 bases and J by 6 bases, with 5 bases of the junction left unmatched. The CDR3 is 15 residues long. Here the CDR3 reads CASSLASGIADTQYF. The CDR3 coding sequence is TGTGCCAGCAGCTTAGCTAGCGGGATTGCGGATACGCAGTATTTT.

This chain uses TRBV5-1 with TRBJ1-1; D not resolved. Germline values: CDR1 SGHRS, CDR2 YFSETQ. The CDR3 covers 14 residues. Trimming pared 4 bases from V and 6 bases from J, leaving 16 bases between. CDR3 sequence reads: CASSLLEEAPEAFF. Here the CDR3 DNA reads TGCGCCAGCAGCCTCCTAGAGGAAGCCCCTGAAGCTTTCTTT.

CDR3 bases: TGTGCCAGCAGTGACCGGAATGAGCAGTTCTTC. Protein: CASSDRNEQFF. The chain has TRBV6-4 and TRBJ2-1; D not resolved. The CDR3 extends over 11 amino acids. Germline assignment: CDR1 MRHNA and CDR2 SNTAGT. With 2 bases removed from V and 7 bases from J, the gap between germline ends came to 3 bases.

The rearrangement joins TRBV12-5 to TRBJ1-1, with D unresolved. The CDR3 consists of 16 residues. The germline V gene encodes CDR1 LGHNT and CDR2 FRNRAP. V was clipped by 1 base and J by 0 bases, with 12 bases between them. The CDR3 spells CASGLGLYKMNTEAFF. CDR3 sequence (DNA): TGTGCTAGTGGTTTGGGCCTCTATAAAATGAACACTGAAGCTTTCTTT.

The chain links TRBV2 to TRBJ1-2; TRBD1 is a possible D gene (5 bases). The CDR3 covers 14 residues. Per the germline V gene, CDR1 is SNHLY and CDR2 is FYNNEI. The V end was cut by 2 bases, the J end by 6 bases, with 13 bases between. The CDR3 coding sequence is TGTGCCAGCAGTGAAATCCATTCGACAGATGGCTACACCTTC. Translation gives CASSEIHSTDGYTF. Together with reference TRBV2 and TRBJ1-2, the CDR3 gives the full variable domain: EPEVTQTPSHQVTQMGQEVILRCVPISNHLYFYWYRQILGQKVEFLVSFYNNEISEKSEIFDDQFSVERPDGSNFTLKIRSTKLEDSAMYFCASSEIHSTDGYTFGSGTRLTVV.

The chain carries TRBV5-6 and TRBJ1-2; 8 bases line up with TRBD1. V lost 5 bases to trimming and J lost 8 bases; unmatched junction nucleotides: 11. The germline gives CDR1 SGHDT, CDR2 YYEEEE. This CDR3 has 14 amino acids. The CDR3 region has the DNA TGTGCCAGCAGAGGGACCGACAGGGGTCGAGGCTACACCTTC. Translating gives CASRGTDRGRGYTF.

The V and J genes are TRBV5-6 and TRBJ2-5; TRBD1 aligns across 8 bases. The V segment lost 3 bases and the J segment 3 bases; nucleotides outside the gene matches: 7. This CDR3 is built from 15 residues. Germline V lookup: CDR1 SGHDT, CDR2 YYEEEE. The CDR3 DNA is TGTGCCAGCAGCTACATTACAGGGGGAAAAGAGACCCAGTACTTC. It codes for CASSYITGGKETQYF.

The gene calls are TRBV9 and TRBJ2-5, with D possibly being TRBD1 (6 bases). Gene TRBJ2-7 matches the end of the DNA better, so the J call may be wrong. Germline CDR1 is SGDLS and CDR2 is YYNGEE. The CDR3 spans 15 residues. In DNA form, the CDR3 reads TGTGCCAGCAGCGTAGGACAGGCCAGCTCCTACGAGCAGTACTTC. Translating gives CASSVGQASSYEQYF.

The J gene is TRBJ1-2, the V gene TRBV10-3; 7 bases agree with TRBD1. V shed 3 bases, J shed 7 bases, and the junction held 5 bases outside the gene matches. The CDR3 is 13 residues long. Germline assignment: CDR1 ENHRY and CDR2 SYGVKD. CDR3 in amino acids: CAISEDRVGGYTF. The CDR3 DNA follows: TGTGCCATCAGTGAAGACAGGGTTGGTGGCTACACCTTC.

With regard to this clone: At one boundary the junction diverges from the germline segment, which might be a read error. Other DNA sequences in the same sample also yield this CDR3. The V gene is TRBV10-3, the J gene TRBJ1-5; D is perhaps TRBD1 (6 bases). Germline CDR1 is ENHRY and CDR2 is SYGVKD. The CDR3 is made up of 14 amino acids. The CDR3 DNA follows: TGTGCCATCGGGGGGGCAGATGGCAACCAGCCCCAGCATTTT. It specifies CAIGGADGNQPQHF.

The chain employs TRBV21-1 and TRBJ2-1; TRBD1, as called in the table, went unchecked against the DNA. TRBV21-1 is classified as a pseudogene. CDR3 length equals 13 residues. CDR3 in amino acids: CASSLSTVNEQFF. The CDR3 nucleotides are TGTGCCAGCAGCCTATCGACAGTCAATGAGCAGTTCTTC.

This chain uses TRBV6-1 with TRBJ1-5; 7 nucleotides align to TRBD1. The germline V gene has CDR1 MNHNS and CDR2 SASEGT. The CDR3 loop spans 15 amino acids. The ends lost 7 bases at V and 0 bases at J; junction bases unmatched: 6. DNA of the CDR3: TGTGCCAGCATCTTGCAGGGGGATAGCAATCAGCCCCAGCATTTT. It encodes CASILQGDSNQPQHF.

The V call is TRBV27, the J call TRBJ2-2; 7 bases are shared with TRBD1. The CDR3 has 17 residues. The V segment lost 5 bases and the J segment 0 bases; nucleotides outside the gene matches: 9. The germline V gene encodes CDR1 MNHEY and CDR2 SMNVEV (reference sequence). CDR3 residues: CASSQPGQLANTGELFF. CDR3 in DNA: TGTGCCAGCAGTCAACCGGGACAGCTAGCGAACACCGGGGAGCTGTTTTTT.

The chain has TRBV19 and TRBJ1-5; TRBD1 might be the D (6 bases). Germline V gene data show CDR1 as LNHDA and CDR2 as SQIVND (reference sequence). The ends were cut back, 6 bases at V and 0 bases at J, with 18 bases in the middle. CDR3 size: 17 residues. For the CDR3, the DNA is TGTGCCAGTAGCCAATCGGGGACACACTATAGCAATCAGCCCCAGCATTTT. Translation gives CASSQSGTHYSNQPQHF.

The rearrangement links TRBV18 to TRBJ2-7; D perhaps matches TRBD2 (6 bases). Trimming stripped 0 bases from V and 3 bases from J, with 12 bases between. The CDR3 is 15 residues long. Germline V gene sequence: CDR1 KGHSH, CDR2 LQKENI. The CDR3 sequence is CASSPPVASDYEQYF. DNA of the CDR3: TGTGCCAGCTCACCACCTGTTGCTAGCGACTACGAGCAGTACTTC.

V is TRBV20-1 and J is TRBJ2-1; D is ambiguous. Germline CDR1 and CDR2: DFQATT and SNEGSKA (reference sequence). The CDR3 consists of 11 residues. The V gene lost 5 bases and the J gene lost 8 bases, with 10 bases spanning the gap. The CDR3 DNA reads TGCAGTGCTCTGCACTTGGATGAGCAGTTCTTC. Translated, it gives CSALHLDEQFF.

The gene calls are TRBV5-4 and TRBJ2-5; D is perhaps TRBD1 (6 bases). The germline V gene encodes CDR1 SGHNT and CDR2 YYREEE (reference sequence). Trimming stripped 3 bases from V and 2 bases from J, with 11 bases between. The CDR3 length is 14 residues. The DNA for the CDR3 is TGTGCCAGCAGCTCCGCCGGGACACAAGAGACCCAGTACTTC. As protein: CASSSAGTQETQYF.

The J gene is TRBJ2-1, the V gene TRBV15; TRBD2 matches 12 bases. Looked up from germline, CDR1 is LNHNV and CDR2 is YYDKDF (reference sequence). CDR3 size: 16 residues. V was pared by 5 bases and J by 4 bases, with 6 bases of the junction left unmatched. CDR3 protein: CATSSRLAGVYNEQFF. CDR3 sequence (DNA): TGTGCCACCAGCTCCCGACTAGCGGGGGTGTACAATGAGCAGTTCTTC.

This chain links TRBV14 with TRBJ1-3; D call uncertain. CDR1 SGHDN and CDR2 FVKESK come from the germline V gene. The CDR3 totals 19 residues. V was cut by 6 bases and J by 4 bases, with 28 bases left in between. The CDR3 is CASSRALGGSSASGNTIYF. The CDR3 DNA reads as TGTGCCAGCAGTCGAGCCCTGGGCGGGAGCTCTGCGTCAGGAAACACCATATATTTT.

The gene calls are TRBV21-1 and TRBJ1-5; TRBD1, the table's D call, lacks a check against the DNA. TRBV21-1 is shown as a pseudogene. The CDR3 consists of 14 residues. This CDR3 is CARAAQGGNQPQHF. The CDR3 DNA sequence: TGTGCCAGGGCAGCACAGGGGGGCAATCAGCCCCAGCATTTT.